These 32 T cell receptor beta chains originate from one sample sequenced in a study of T cell changes during pregnancy in multiple sclerosis (dated by TCRdb to about 2019). Library method: the immunoSEQ multiplex PCR assay. Held by TCRdb, this immuneACCESS table contains in-frame sequences only and omits some clones. Under half of the omission traces to an unresolved V gene where checked; the cause of the rest is unknown. Across this sample there are around 36,000 clones, with approximately 94% seen only once. In total, the top ten clones hold around 1.2% of the sample. Sample: peripheral blood, taken before pregnancy. These receptors were obtained from a female donor with multiple sclerosis, enrolled in a pregnancy study.

The genes are TRBV5-1 and TRBJ2-7; TRBD2 matches at 13 bases. Germline CDR1 and CDR2: SGHRS and YFSETQ. V gave up 5 bases and J gave up 6 bases; unmatched junction bases: 8. The CDR3 has 15 amino acids. CDR3 region: CASRLAGGPLSEQYF. CDR3 nucleotides: TGCGCCAGCAGACTAGCGGGAGGGCCTCTTTCCGAGCAGTACTTC.

This rearrangement joins TRBV6-5 to TRBJ2-1; a possible D gene is TRBD1 (6 bases). Germline CDR1 MNHEY, CDR2 SVGAGI. CDR3 length: 11 amino acids. Between the trimmed V and J ends, which lost 8 bases and 11 bases, there was a span of 13 bases. As DNA, the CDR3 is TGTGCCAGCGGAACCAGGGGAAAGCAGTTCTTC. Translating gives CASGTRGKQFF.

The chain recombines TRBV18 with TRBJ2-7; no definite D call. Germline values: CDR1 KGHSH, CDR2 LQKENI. Trimming cost V 6 bases and J 1 base, with 10 bases left between them. The CDR3 covers 13 residues. The CDR3 spells CASSRARSYEQYF. Here the CDR3 DNA reads TGTGCCAGCTCCCGTGCGAGGTCCTACGAGCAGTACTTC. Variable domain in full (rest from reference TRBV18 and TRBJ2-7): NAGVMQNPRHLVRRRGQEARLRCSPMKGHSHVYWYRQLPEEGLKFMVYLQKENIIDESGMPKERFSAEFPKEGPSILRIQQVVRGDSAAYFCASSRARSYEQYFGPGTRLTVT.

The genes are TRBV15 and TRBJ2-5; D gene ambiguous. The J call may be in error: the DNA end matches TRBJ2-7 better. The CDR3 loop spans 15 amino acids. Germline lookup yields CDR1 LNHNV and CDR2 YYDKDF (reference sequence). This CDR3 reads CATSREQAPPYEQYF. The CDR3 coding sequence is TGTGCCACCAGCAGAGAGCAAGCTCCACCCTACGAGCAGTACTTC.

The CDR3 sequence: CASSLSRTRQGQETQYF. In nucleotides, the CDR3 is TGTGCCAGCAGCTTGAGCCGGACAAGACAGGGGCAAGAGACCCAGTACTTC. The chain links TRBV5-5 to TRBJ2-5; 8 bases agree with TRBD1. The V gene end was trimmed by 1 base and the J gene end by 2 bases; junction bases not matched to a gene: 10. The CDR3 loop spans 17 amino acids. From germline, CDR1 is SGHKS and CDR2 YYEKEE (reference sequence).

The J gene is TRBJ2-1, the V gene TRBV10-1, with no clear D. V was pared by 0 bases and J by 7 bases, with 7 bases between. This CDR3 comprises 13 residues. CDR1 and CDR2 from the germline V gene are WNHNN and SYGVQD (reference sequence). CDR3 DNA sequence: TGCGCCAGCAGTGAGTCCCGAGTGAATGAGCAGTTCTTC. It specifies CASSESRVNEQFF.

This chain links TRBV28 with TRBJ2-2; 7 bases align to TRBD1. The V segment lost 3 bases and the J segment 4 bases; nucleotides outside the gene matches: 2. The CDR3 runs to 14 residues. The V gene's germline CDR1 is MDHEN and CDR2 SYDVKM. Here the CDR3 DNA reads TGTGCCAGCAGTTTGGCAGGGGGCACCGGGGAGCTGTTTTTT. Protein product: CASSLAGGTGELFF.

The chain carries TRBV28 and TRBJ1-2, with 7 bases matching TRBD1. J gave up 4 bases and V 6 bases, and 11 bases lay outside the gene matches. The CDR3 totals 15 residues. CDR1 and CDR2 from the germline V gene are MDHEN and SYDVKM. As DNA, the CDR3 is TGTGCCAGCAGGGAGGGGGCGCGTTATGGCTATGGCTACACCTTC. Translation: CASREGARYGYGYTF.

The chain couples TRBV4-3 to TRBJ2-1, with 8 bases fitting TRBD2. The V gene's germline CDR1 is LGHNA and CDR2 YSLEER. The trim removed 3 bases at V and 8 bases at J, leaving 12 bases unmatched. This CDR3 is built from 16 residues. Here the CDR3 reads CASSQDTGRGVDEQFF. For the CDR3, the DNA is TGCGCCAGCAGCCAGGATACCGGGAGGGGGGTCGATGAGCAGTTCTTC.

The genes are TRBV27 and TRBJ1-2; 8 bases are a match to TRBD1. Trimming took 7 bases from V and 4 from J; bases not matched to a gene: 20. The CDR3 has 18 residues. Germline lookup yields CDR1 MNHEY and CDR2 SMNVEV (reference sequence). DNA for the CDR3: TGTGCCAGCAAAACAACTACAGGGGGGAAAGGAAAGAGCTATGGCTACACCTTC. This codes for CASKTTTGGKGKSYGYTF.

This sequence joins TRBV2 and TRBJ2-7, with TRBD1 identical over 9 bases. Germline lookup yields CDR1 SNHLY and CDR2 FYNNEI. V shed 8 bases, J shed 2 bases, and the junction held 7 bases outside the gene matches. The CDR3 covers 14 residues. CDR3 loop: CASYIGQGPYEQYF. Here the CDR3 DNA reads TGTGCCAGCTATATTGGACAGGGGCCCTACGAGCAGTACTTC.

The V and J genes are TRBV4-2 and TRBJ2-7; possibly TRBD2 for D (5 bases). Trimming removed 4 bases at V and 2 bases at J, with 15 bases between. The germline V gene has CDR1 LGHNA and CDR2 YNFKEQ. The CDR3 length is 15 residues. CDR3 nucleotides: TGTGCCAGCAGCCGTACTAGGAAAGAAACCTACGAGCAGTACTTC. Encoded protein: CASSRTRKETYEQYF.

The chain couples TRBV5-6 to TRBJ2-2; 9 bases match TRBD1. The CDR3 has 16 amino acids. Losses at the gene ends were 1 base for V and 7 bases for J; bases not matched to a gene: 8. Germline V gene lookup returns CDR1 SGHDT and CDR2 YYEEEE. CDR3 bases: TGTGCCAGCAGCTTGACGGGACAGGGAAGGATCGGGGAGCTGTTTTTT. Protein: CASSLTGQGRIGELFF.

V usage is TRBV28 and J usage is TRBJ2-6, with 10 nucleotides matching TRBD1. There are 16 residues in the CDR3. Germline V gene data show CDR1 as MDHEN and CDR2 as SYDVKM. J gave up 3 bases and V 2 bases, and 1 base lay outside the gene matches. The CDR3 region is CASSLDRGLGANVLTF. Written as DNA, the CDR3 is TGTGCCAGCAGTTTAGACAGGGGGCTTGGGGCCAACGTCCTGACTTTC.

The chain carries TRBV28 and TRBJ2-7, with 10 positions matching TRBD1. The V gene end was trimmed by 2 bases and the J gene end by 4 bases; junction bases not matched to a gene: 17. This CDR3 has 19 residues. Germline V gene sequence: CDR1 MDHEN, CDR2 SYDVKM. The CDR3 DNA sequence: TGTGCCAGCAGTTTACGGGGGTACGACAGGGGGCGAATACCATACGAGCAGTACTTC. Translated, it gives CASSLRGYDRGRIPYEQYF. Variable domain in full (rest from reference TRBV28 and TRBJ2-7): DVKVTQSSRYLVKRTGEKVFLECVQDMDHENMFWYRQDPGLGLRLIYFSYDVKMKEKGDIPEGYSVSREKKERFSLILESASTNQTSMYLCASSLRGYDRGRIPYEQYFGPGTRLTVT.

The J gene is TRBJ2-7, the V gene TRBV5-4; 9 bases agree with TRBD2. The J segment lost 2 bases and the V segment lost 4 bases, leaving 7 bases of the junction unmatched. Per the germline V gene, CDR1 is SGHNT and CDR2 is YYREEE (reference sequence). CDR3 size: 15 residues. The DNA for the CDR3 is TGTGCCAGCAGCCGCGGGGGGGTGGGGACCTACGAGCAGTACTTC. The encoded protein is CASSRGGVGTYEQYF. The full variable domain, in which reference TRBV5-4 and TRBJ2-7 provide the parts outside the CDR3, is ETGVTQSPTHLIKTRGQQVTLRCSSQSGHNTVSWYQQALGQGPQFIFQYYREEENGRGNFPPRFSGLQFPNYSSELNVNALELDDSALYLCASSRGGVGTYEQYFGPGTRLTVT.

This clone has only a few counts. This chain connects TRBV28 to TRBJ1-1; 11 bases agree with TRBD1. V lost 8 bases, J lost 11 bases, and 16 bases stayed unmatched. This CDR3 is 15 amino acids long. Germline V CDR1 and CDR2: MDHEN, SYDVKM. CDR3 residues: CASSSGQGARGDAFF. The CDR3 region has the DNA TGTGCCAGCTCCTCCGGACAGGGGGCGCGGGGTGACGCTTTCTTT. The variable domain in full, completed from reference TRBV28 and TRBJ1-1, reads DVKVTQSSRYLVKRTGEKVFLECVQDMDHENMFWYRQDPGLGLRLIYFSYDVKMKEKGDIPEGYSVSREKKERFSLILESASTNQTSMYLCASSSGQGARGDAFFGQGTRLTVV.

The V and J genes are TRBV19 and TRBJ2-5; TRBD1 matches at 9 bases. The J call may not be correct, given that the DNA end is closer to TRBJ2-7. Per germline, CDR1 LNHDA and CDR2 SQIVND (reference sequence). The CDR3 sequence is 15 residues long. The CDR3 protein is CASSSGTGNQGEQYF. The CDR3 nucleotides read TGTGCCAGTAGTTCGGGGACAGGGAATCAAGGCGAGCAGTACTTC.

The CDR3 nucleotides are TGTGCCAGCAGCTTAGCGTCAACAGGGGGTGTAGCTAACTATGGCTACACCTTC. This codes for CASSLASTGGVANYGYTF. The chain combines TRBV7-9 with TRBJ1-2; TRBD1 agrees at 8 bases. Germline CDR1 is SEHNR and CDR2 is FQNEAQ (reference sequence). CDR3 length equals 18 residues. Losses at the gene ends were 0 bases for V and 0 bases for J; bases not matched to a gene: 9.

The V gene is TRBV18, the J gene TRBJ2-7; 7 nucleotides align to TRBD1. J lost 2 bases, V lost 3 bases, and 7 bases had no gene match. CDR1 KGHSH and CDR2 LQKENI come from the germline V gene. CDR3 length equals 15 residues. The chain's CDR3 is CASSPRDRQAYEQYF. DNA for the CDR3: TGTGCCAGCTCACCCAGGGACAGACAAGCCTACGAGCAGTACTTC.

The genes are TRBV5-1 and TRBJ1-5, with TRBD1 matching over 8 bases. The CDR3 extends over 14 amino acids. The V and J ends lost 4 bases and 2 bases, in that order; junction bases with no gene match: 2. Per germline, CDR1 SGHRS and CDR2 YFSETQ. The CDR3 here is CASSLTGGNQPQHF. In DNA, the CDR3 is TGCGCCAGCAGCCTGACAGGGGGCAATCAGCCCCAGCATTTT. Together with reference TRBV5-1 and TRBJ1-5, the CDR3 gives the full variable domain: KAGVTQTPRYLIKTRGQQVTLSCSPISGHRSVSWYQQTPGQGLQFLFEYFSETQRNKGNFPGRFSGRQFSNSRSEMNVSTLELGDSALYLCASSLTGGNQPQHFGDGTRLSIL.

This clone was seen only once. The chain recombines TRBV5-8 with TRBJ2-5, with 8 bases lining up with TRBD1. V lost 4 bases to trimming and J lost 6 bases; unmatched junction nucleotides: 8. Germline lookup yields CDR1 SGHTS and CDR2 YDEGEE. The CDR3 covers 14 residues. Written as DNA, the CDR3 is TGTGCCAGCAGCCAACCCGGGACAGGAAAGACCCAGTACTTC. The encoded protein is CASSQPGTGKTQYF.

J is TRBJ1-2 and V is TRBV5-6, with TRBD1 identical over 10 bases. The germline V gene has CDR1 SGHDT and CDR2 YYEEEE. This CDR3 spans 14 amino acids. Trimming removed 3 bases from V and 4 bases from J; junction bases left unmatched: 3. In nucleotides, the CDR3 is TGTGCCAGCAGCTCGGGACAGGGGAGCTATGGCTACACCTTC. Protein product: CASSSGQGSYGYTF.

The chain is built from TRBV30 and TRBJ2-7; unclear D gene. V shed 0 bases and J shed 2 bases, with 5 bases lying between them. The germline CDR1 and CDR2 sequences are GTSNPN and SVGIG (reference sequence). This CDR3 has 12 residues. The CDR3 spells CAWSVAAYEQYF. Written as DNA, the CDR3 is TGTGCCTGGAGTGTGGCCGCCTACGAGCAGTACTTC.

This chain connects TRBV13 to TRBJ2-5; TRBD2 aligns across 8 bases. J lost 7 bases, V lost 5 bases, and 15 bases had no gene match. CDR1 is PRHDT and CDR2 is FYEKMQ in the germline V gene (reference sequence). This CDR3 has 16 residues. CDR3 in amino acids: CASSTGVGLGLVTQYF. The CDR3 DNA reads TGTGCCAGCAGCACGGGGGTGGGACTAGGGCTTGTGACCCAGTACTTC.

The V call is TRBV11-2, the J call TRBJ1-2; D is uncertain. Germline V gene sequence: CDR1 SGHAT, CDR2 FQNNGV. The CDR3 is made up of 15 amino acids. The V and J ends lost 0 bases and 4 bases respectively, with 12 bases between them. CDR3 nucleotide sequence: TGTGCCAGCAGCTTAGATGACACCTTGGGCTATGGCTACACCTTC. This gives the protein CASSLDDTLGYGYTF.

This chain joins TRBV2 and TRBJ2-1; TRBD2 matches at 8 bases. J gave up 6 bases and V 3 bases, and 4 bases lay outside the gene matches. Per the germline V gene, CDR1 is SNHLY and CDR2 is FYNNEI. The CDR3 totals 14 residues. The CDR3 is CASSDRLAGNEQFF. Written as DNA, the CDR3 is TGTGCCAGCAGTGATCGGCTAGCGGGCAATGAGCAGTTCTTC.

The chain uses TRBV12-5 and TRBJ1-2; TRBD1 matches at 9 bases. The CDR3 extends over 17 amino acids. CDR1 and CDR2 (germline): LGHNT, FRNRAP. V lost 4 bases to trimming and J lost 0 bases; unmatched junction nucleotides: 9. The CDR3 DNA is TGTGCTAGTGGTTCGAAAGGACAGGGGCGGGCTAACTATGGCTACACCTTC. Protein: CASGSKGQGRANYGYTF. Full variable domain (remainder filled in from reference TRBV12-5 and TRBJ1-2): DARVTQTPRHKVTEMGQEVTMRCQPILGHNTVFWYRQTMMQGLELLAYFRNRAPLDDSGMPKDRFSAEMPDATLATLKIQPSEPRDSAVYFCASGSKGQGRANYGYTFGSGTRLTVV.

The chain combines TRBV5-1 with TRBJ2-1; maybe TRBD2 (7 bases). V dropped 5 bases and J dropped 5 bases, with 17 bases sitting between them. The V gene's germline CDR1 is SGHRS and CDR2 YFSETQ. The CDR3 contains 15 residues. The CDR3 nucleotides read TGCGCCAGCAGGCCTGGGGGGGGCCCAAACAATGAGCAGTTCTTC. It translates to CASRPGGGPNNEQFF.

This clone was recorded only once. The chain combines TRBV7-9 with TRBJ1-1; D is possibly TRBD1 (6 bases). Trimming cost V 5 bases and J 3 bases, with 16 bases left between them. The CDR3 has 15 amino acids. The germline V gene has CDR1 SEHNR and CDR2 FQNEAQ (reference sequence). CDR3 sequence: CASSPLQGTDTEAFF. CDR3 in DNA: TGTGCCAGCAGCCCCCTCCAGGGGACGGACACTGAAGCTTTCTTT.

The chain has TRBV6-5 and TRBJ2-5; D may be TRBD1 (6 bases). The J call is uncertain, as TRBJ2-7 better fits the DNA end. This CDR3 has 15 residues. Germline-derived CDR1 and CDR2 are MNHEY and SVGAGI. The CDR3 region has the DNA TGTGCCAGCAGTTACACCACGGACAGAACCTACGAGCAGTACTTC. Translating gives CASSYTTDRTYEQYF.

This clone was counted between two and nine times. The V call is TRBV15, the J call TRBJ1-2, with a weak D call TRBD1 (6 bases). V was cut by 5 bases and J by 0 bases, with 25 bases left in between. CDR3 length equals 19 residues. From germline, CDR1 is LNHNV and CDR2 YYDKDF (reference sequence). In DNA, the CDR3 is TGTGCCACCAGCCCCGAAAGGGGGGGAGGGTACCTTTCTAACTATGGCTACACCTTC. It translates to CATSPERGGGYLSNYGYTF.